Described below is a single T cell receptor beta chain sequence and its context. These data belong to a study of blood T cell repertoires in COVID-19. Background on the study: Acute-phase and convalescent COVID-19 samples originated in the United States, Italy and Spain. T cells, B-cell-depleted T cells, or PBMCs provided the cDNA or gDNA that served as material.

Trimming took off 5 bases at V and 0 bases at J, with 20 bases between the two ends. The CDR3 totals 18 residues. CDR1 is MNHEY, CDR2 SVGEGT, per germline. In the authors' methods: The assay estimated nucleated cells by amplifying reference gene primers. Method: immunoSEQ multiplex PCR; TCRdb's copy keeps in-frame clones and lacks some. V, J and clone size were drawn from that table, and D and trimming were deduced from the DNA. The sample consists of roughly 180,000 clones, about 90% of them appearing once. The chain joins TRBV6-2 or TRBV6-3 to TRBJ2-1, with D perhaps TRBD1 (5 bases). The clonotype originates from a man aged 70-80 years with active or convalescent COVID-19. What was sequenced was peripheral blood. CDR3 bases: TGTGCCAGCAGTACCTTGGGGCGGAGCCCTAGCTCCTACAATGAGCAGTTCTTC. Protein: CASSTLGRSPSSYNEQFF.